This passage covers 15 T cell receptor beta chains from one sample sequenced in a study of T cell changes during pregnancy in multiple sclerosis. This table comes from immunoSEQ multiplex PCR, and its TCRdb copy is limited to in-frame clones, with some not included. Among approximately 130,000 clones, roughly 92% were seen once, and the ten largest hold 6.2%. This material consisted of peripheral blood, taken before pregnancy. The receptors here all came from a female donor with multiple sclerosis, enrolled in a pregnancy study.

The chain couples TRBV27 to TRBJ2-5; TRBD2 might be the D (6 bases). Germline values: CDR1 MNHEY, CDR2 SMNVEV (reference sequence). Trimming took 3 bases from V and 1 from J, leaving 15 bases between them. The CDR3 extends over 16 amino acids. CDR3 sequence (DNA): TGTGCCAGCAGTTTGTCCCAGCGGGCGTTCCAAGAGACCCAGTACTTC. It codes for CASSLSQRAFQETQYF.

CDR3 nucleotide sequence: TGCGCCAGCAGCCAAGTAGGGGGCGCGAGTGGCTACACCTTC. Its protein product is CASSQVGGASGYTF. This chain uses TRBV4-1 with TRBJ1-2; 7 bases are shared with TRBD1. In germline, CDR1 is MGHRA, CDR2 YSYEKL. The CDR3 runs to 14 residues. J gave up 7 bases and V 1 base, and 6 bases lay outside the gene matches.

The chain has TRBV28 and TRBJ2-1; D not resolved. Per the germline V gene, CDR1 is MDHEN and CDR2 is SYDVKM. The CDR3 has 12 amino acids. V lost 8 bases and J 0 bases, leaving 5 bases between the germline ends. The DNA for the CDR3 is TGTGCCAGCTCCCGCTCCTACAATGAGCAGTTCTTC. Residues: CASSRSYNEQFF.

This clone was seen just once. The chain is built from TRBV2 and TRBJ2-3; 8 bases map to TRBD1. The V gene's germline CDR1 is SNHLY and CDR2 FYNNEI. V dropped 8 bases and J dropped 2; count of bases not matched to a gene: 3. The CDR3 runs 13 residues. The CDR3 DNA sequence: TGTGCCAGCCAGGGACAGGACACAGATACGCAGTATTTT. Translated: CASQGQDTDTQYF.

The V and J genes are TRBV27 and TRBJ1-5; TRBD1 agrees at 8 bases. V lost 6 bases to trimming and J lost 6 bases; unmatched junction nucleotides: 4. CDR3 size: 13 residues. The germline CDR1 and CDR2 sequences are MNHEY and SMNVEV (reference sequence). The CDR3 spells CASSDRGRQPQHF. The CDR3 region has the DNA TGTGCCAGCAGCGACAGGGGACGTCAGCCCCAGCATTTT.

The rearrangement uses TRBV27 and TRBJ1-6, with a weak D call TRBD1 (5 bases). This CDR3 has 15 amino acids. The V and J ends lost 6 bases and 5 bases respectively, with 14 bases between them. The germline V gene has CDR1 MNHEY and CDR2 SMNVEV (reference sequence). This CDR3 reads CASRPGGVHNSPLHF. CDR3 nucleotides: TGTGCCAGCAGGCCCGGGGGGGTCCATAATTCACCCCTCCACTTT.

The CDR3 is CASSQQNNQPQHF. CDR3 bases: TGCGCCAGCAGCCAGCAGAACAATCAGCCCCAGCATTTT. The chain employs TRBV4-1 and TRBJ1-5; D not resolved. The CDR3 has 13 amino acids. Germline V gene data show CDR1 as MGHRA and CDR2 as YSYEKL. The V and J ends lost 3 bases and 3 bases respectively, with 6 bases between them.

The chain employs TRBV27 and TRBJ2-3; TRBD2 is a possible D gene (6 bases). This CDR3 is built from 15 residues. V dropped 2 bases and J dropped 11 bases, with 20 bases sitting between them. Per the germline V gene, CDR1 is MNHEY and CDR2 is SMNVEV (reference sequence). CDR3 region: CASSLTQGRERVQYF. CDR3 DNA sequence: TGTGCCAGCAGTTTAACTCAGGGTCGGGAGAGGGTGCAGTATTTT.

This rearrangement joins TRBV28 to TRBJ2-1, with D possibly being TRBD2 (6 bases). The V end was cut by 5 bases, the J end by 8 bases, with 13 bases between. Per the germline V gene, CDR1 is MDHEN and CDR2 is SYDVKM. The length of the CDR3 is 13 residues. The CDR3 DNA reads TGTGCCAGCAGTCCGGGACTCCCCCATGAGCAGTTCTTC. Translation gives CASSPGLPHEQFF.

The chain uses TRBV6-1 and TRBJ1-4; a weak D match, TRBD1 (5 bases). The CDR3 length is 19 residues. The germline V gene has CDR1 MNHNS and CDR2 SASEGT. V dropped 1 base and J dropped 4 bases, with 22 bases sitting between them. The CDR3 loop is CASSEEGQGRRALNEKLFF. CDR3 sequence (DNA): TGTGCCAGCAGTGAAGAGGGTCAGGGCAGGAGGGCGCTTAATGAAAAACTGTTTTTT.

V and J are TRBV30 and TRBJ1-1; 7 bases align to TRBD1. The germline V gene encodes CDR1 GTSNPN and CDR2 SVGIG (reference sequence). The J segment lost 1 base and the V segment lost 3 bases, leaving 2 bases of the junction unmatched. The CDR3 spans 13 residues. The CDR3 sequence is CAWSTGANTEAFF. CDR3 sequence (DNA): TGTGCCTGGAGCACAGGGGCGAACACTGAAGCTTTCTTT.

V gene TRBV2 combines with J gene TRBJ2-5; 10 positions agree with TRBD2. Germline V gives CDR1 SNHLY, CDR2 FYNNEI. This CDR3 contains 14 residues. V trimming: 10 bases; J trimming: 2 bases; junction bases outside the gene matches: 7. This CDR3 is CATSGGAEQETQYF. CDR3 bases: TGTGCCACGAGCGGGGGGGCCGAACAAGAGACCCAGTACTTC.

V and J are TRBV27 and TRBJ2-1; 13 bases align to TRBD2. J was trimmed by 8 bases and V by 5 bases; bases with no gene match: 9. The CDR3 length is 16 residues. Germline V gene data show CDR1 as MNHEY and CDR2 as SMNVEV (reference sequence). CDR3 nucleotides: TGTGCCAGCAGTCCTCAGGGACTAGCGGGATGGGATGAGCAGTTCTTC. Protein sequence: CASSPQGLAGWDEQFF.

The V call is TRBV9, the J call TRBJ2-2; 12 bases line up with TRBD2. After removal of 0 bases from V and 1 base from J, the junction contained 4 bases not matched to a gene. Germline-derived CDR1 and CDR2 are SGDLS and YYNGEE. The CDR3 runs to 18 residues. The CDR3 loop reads CASSVGPSGGVNTGELFF. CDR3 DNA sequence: TGTGCCAGCAGCGTAGGGCCTAGCGGGGGGGTGAACACCGGGGAGCTGTTTTTT.

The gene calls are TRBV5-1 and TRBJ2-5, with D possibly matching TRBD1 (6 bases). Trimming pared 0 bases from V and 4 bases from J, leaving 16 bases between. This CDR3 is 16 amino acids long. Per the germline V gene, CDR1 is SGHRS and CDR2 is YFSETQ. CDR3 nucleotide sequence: TGCGCCAGCAGCTTGGAGGGCAGGGGCCCCGGAGAGACCCAGTACTTC. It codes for CASSLEGRGPGETQYF.